This TCR beta chain was recorded in a study of blood T cell repertoires in COVID-19. Study overall: COVID-19 samples collected from the United States, Italy and Spain covered acute and convalescent phases. PBMCs, B-cell-depleted T cells, or T cells provided the cDNA or gDNA that made up the material.

Trimming stripped 6 bases from V and 2 bases from J, with 14 bases between. This CDR3 comprises 15 residues. Germline V gene lookup returns CDR1 MNHEY and CDR2 SVGAGI. Authors' methods: Nucleated cell number was recorded as an estimate derived from reference gene primer amplification. Data came from immunoSEQ multiplex PCR; TCRdb stores just in-frame clones and leaves some out. D and trimming were read from the DNA, whereas the V and J calls and clone size are those reported in that table. Of about 140,000 clones listed, 75% to 90% are singletons. Sequencing was done on a sample of peripheral blood. This clonotype originated in a woman older than 75 with acute or convalescent COVID-19. The genes are TRBV6-5 and TRBJ1-5, with a possible D match to TRBD1 (6 bases). CDR3 in amino acids: CASRSTGMGNQPQHF. The CDR3 DNA is TGTGCCAGCAGGAGTACAGGGATGGGCAATCAGCCCCAGCATTTT.